The present TCR beta chain was sequenced within a study of blood T cell repertoires in COVID-19. Turning to the study itself: Researchers got acute and convalescent COVID-19 samples from the United States, Italy and Spain. The cDNA or gDNA used as material had been derived from T cells, B-cell-depleted T cells, or PBMCs.

Per the authors' pipeline: Amplification with reference gene primers provided the estimates of nucleated cell counts. Clones were sequenced by immunoSEQ multiplex PCR, and TCRdb holds only the in-frame ones, with some missing. For V, J and clone size, that table is used; D and trimming come from the DNA. The table records roughly 120,000 clones, roughly 80% of them present only once. CDR1 and CDR2 from the germline V gene are SQVTM and ANQGSEA. This CDR3 spans 13 amino acids. The V and J ends lost 2 bases and 1 base respectively, with 8 bases between them. The clonotype comes from a man aged 50 to 60 with acute or convalescent COVID-19. The chain uses TRBV29-1 and TRBJ1-1; the D gene is possibly TRBD1 (5 bases). Sequencing was performed on peripheral blood. The DNA of the CDR3 is TGCAGCGTTGAAAGACAGAAGAACACTGAAGCTTTCTTT. Residues: CSVERQKNTEAFF. The whole variable domain, remainder taken from reference TRBV29-1 and TRBJ1-1, is SAVISQKPSRDICQRGTSLTIQCQVDSQVTMMFWYRQQPGQSLTLIATANQGSEATYESGFVIDKFPISRPNLTFSTLTVSNMSPEDSSIYLCSVERQKNTEAFFGQGTRLTVV.